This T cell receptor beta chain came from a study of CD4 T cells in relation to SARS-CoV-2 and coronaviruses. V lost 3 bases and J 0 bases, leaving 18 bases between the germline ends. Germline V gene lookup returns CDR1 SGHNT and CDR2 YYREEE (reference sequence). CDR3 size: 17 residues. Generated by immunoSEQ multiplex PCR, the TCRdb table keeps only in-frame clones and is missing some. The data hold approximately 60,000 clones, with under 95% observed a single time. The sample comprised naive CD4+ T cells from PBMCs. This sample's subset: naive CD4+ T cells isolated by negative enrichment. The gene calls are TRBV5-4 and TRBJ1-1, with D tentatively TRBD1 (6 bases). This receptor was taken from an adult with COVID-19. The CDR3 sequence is CASSSGGRVSLNTEAFF. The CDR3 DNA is TGTGCCAGCAGCTCTGGGGGCAGGGTGTCCCTGAACACTGAAGCTTTCTTT.